What follows are 10 T cell receptor beta chains derived from one specimen sequenced in a study of cytotoxic CD8 clonotypes in ibrutinib-treated CLL. Method: immunoSEQ multiplex PCR; TCRdb's copy keeps in-frame clones and lacks some. The repertoire holds some 170,000 clones, 70% to 90% seen once, with about 3% in the top ten. The input for sequencing was PBMCs, taken at disease progression, from a patient treated with ibrutinib. The receptors shown here come from a human donor with chronic lymphocytic leukemia.

The count of this clone is one. The CDR3: CASSFLGGRDGYTF. The CDR3, as DNA: TGTGCCAGCAGTTTCTTAGGGGGTCGGGATGGCTACACCTTC. The chain combines TRBV27 with TRBJ1-2, with TRBD1 as a possible D gene (6 bases). CDR1 MNHEY and CDR2 SMNVEV come from the germline V gene (reference sequence). CDR3 length: 14 amino acids. V lost 3 bases, J lost 6 bases, and 14 bases lay in between.

This chain links TRBV28 with TRBJ1-5; tentatively, D is TRBD1 (6 bases). The CDR3 is 15 residues long. Germline V gene sequence: CDR1 MDHEN, CDR2 SYDVKM. V shed 3 bases and J shed 7 bases, with 16 bases lying between them. The CDR3 DNA reads as TGTGCCAGCAGTTTCCTCCCAGGGGTAGGGCAGCCCCAGCATTTT. Protein product: CASSFLPGVGQPQHF.

The chain uses TRBV11-1 and TRBJ2-3; the match to TRBD1 covers 7 bases. J was trimmed by 4 bases and V by 5 bases; bases with no gene match: 3. This CDR3 spans 13 amino acids. CDR1 is SGHAT, CDR2 FQDESV, per germline (reference sequence). This chain's CDR3 is CASSDRVPDTQYF. DNA for the CDR3: TGTGCCAGCAGCGACAGGGTCCCAGATACGCAGTATTTT.

V gene TRBV10-3 combines with J gene TRBJ1-1, with 10 bases matching TRBD1. The CDR3 loop spans 15 amino acids. CDR1 ENHRY and CDR2 SYGVKD come from the germline V gene. The ends lost 4 bases at V and 5 bases at J; junction bases unmatched: 7. The DNA of the CDR3 is TGTGCCATCAGTGCGGGACAGGGGTGGGGTACTGAAGCTTTCTTT. Its translation: CAISAGQGWGTEAFF.

CDR3 loop: CASSLVGGNPNTEAFF. In DNA form, the CDR3 reads TGCGCCAGCAGCTTGGTCGGGGGGAACCCGAACACTGAAGCTTTCTTT. The gene calls are TRBV5-1 and TRBJ1-1; D might be TRBD1 (5 bases). Trimming removed 0 bases at V and 1 base at J, with 13 bases between. This CDR3 is 16 amino acids long. Germline values: CDR1 SGHRS, CDR2 YFSETQ.

The chain couples TRBV29-1 to TRBJ2-5; no definite D call. The CDR3 has 11 amino acids. V gave up 7 bases and J gave up 5 bases, with 11 bases separating them. Looked up from germline, CDR1 is SQVTM and CDR2 is ANQGSEA. The CDR3, as DNA: TGCAGCGCAATAAGCGTGGAGACCCAGTACTTC. Its protein product is CSAISVETQYF.

The V gene is TRBV5-5, the J gene TRBJ2-3; no reliable D call. V was shortened by 0 bases and J by 5 bases, with 7 bases between the two germline ends. This CDR3 has 13 amino acids. Germline V gene data show CDR1 as SGHKS and CDR2 as YYEKEE (reference sequence). The CDR3 is CASSLASQDTQYF. CDR3 nucleotide sequence: TGTGCCAGCAGCTTGGCCTCTCAAGATACGCAGTATTTT.

The chain carries TRBV10-3 and TRBJ2-7; TRBD1 matches 7 bases. With 6 bases clipped from V and 4 bases from J, the junction kept 6 bases outside the gene matches. The germline V gene has CDR1 ENHRY and CDR2 SYGVKD. This CDR3 is built from 13 residues. CDR3 coding DNA: TGTGCCATCAGAGACCCCAGGGGGTACGAGCAGTACTTC. The encoded protein is CAIRDPRGYEQYF.

The chain links TRBV30 to TRBJ1-2; no clear D. This CDR3 comprises 14 residues. The V and J ends lost 0 bases and 7 bases respectively, with 15 bases between them. From germline, CDR1 is GTSNPN and CDR2 SVGIG (reference sequence). The CDR3 is CAWSVRVNSVGYTF. The DNA for the CDR3 is TGTGCCTGGAGTGTTCGGGTGAACTCGGTTGGCTACACCTTC.

J is TRBJ1-2 and V is TRBV6-1; 7 nucleotides match TRBD1. CDR1 is MNHNS, CDR2 SASEGT, per germline. There are 14 residues in the CDR3. The junction had 6 bases not matched to a gene; V was cut back by 0 bases and J by 8 bases. DNA for the CDR3: TGTGCCAGCAGTGAAGCAAGCAGGGGGGGCGGCTACACCTTC. It codes for CASSEASRGGGYTF.